Presented here are 21 T cell receptor beta chains from one specimen sequenced in a study of glioma-infiltrating T cells. The iRepertoire nested amplicon-rescue multiplex PCR amplified TCR alpha and beta CDR3s from RNA. TCRdb used MiXCR to reprocess the multiplex PCR reads, holding one entry per CDR3 protein. The table shows over 100,000 distinct CDR3 sequences, with 20% to 25% occurring only once. Sequencing was performed on glioma tissue, nonneoplastic brain tissue, or PBMCs (not recorded which). Receptor source: a human donor with low-grade glioma or glioblastoma, undergoing nonglioma brain surgery, or in good health (not recorded which).

Remarks on this clonotype: The conserved final phenylalanine or tryptophan is absent from the CDR3, which likely points to a read error. This chain connects TRBV6-5 to TRBJ1-2, with D hard to call. The length of the CDR3 is 15 residues. The germline gives CDR1 MNHEY, CDR2 SVGAGI. The germline V and J ends were trimmed by 5 bases and 4 bases, with 17 bases remaining between them. The CDR3 protein is CASSRTSEQIYGYTS. The CDR3 DNA is TGTGCCAGCAGTCGCACGTCGGAACAGATCTATGGCTACACCTCC.

This clonotype was observed many times. This rearrangement joins TRBV7-9 to TRBJ1-4; the match to TRBD1 covers 8 bases. V lost 5 bases, J lost 0 bases, and 8 bases stayed unmatched. The CDR3 extends over 17 amino acids. Germline V gene data show CDR1 as SEHNR and CDR2 as FQNEAQ (reference sequence). CDR3 in amino acids: CASSLWTGPATNEKLFF. The CDR3, as DNA: TGTGCCAGCAGCCTATGGACAGGGCCTGCAACTAATGAAAAACTGTTTTTT.

The table lists this clonotype with many counts. The V and J genes are TRBV6-2 or TRBV6-3 and TRBJ2-4; D is unresolved. Germline V gene data show CDR1 as MNHEY and CDR2 as SVGEGT. The CDR3 sequence is 15 residues long. V was shortened by 2 bases and J by 3 bases, with 11 bases between the two germline ends. CDR3 nucleotides: TGTGCCAGCAGTTACCTTGGGCGCGACAAAAACATTCAGTACTTC. This codes for CASSYLGRDKNIQYF.

This clonotype appeared many times. The chain couples TRBV6-1 to TRBJ2-1; perhaps TRBD1 as D (5 bases). Germline CDR1 is MNHNS and CDR2 is SASEGT. The CDR3 sequence is 13 residues long. V was pared by 6 bases and J by 6 bases, with 12 bases between. Here the CDR3 reads CASSHGHLNEQFF. As DNA, the CDR3 is TGTGCCAGCAGCCACGGACACCTCAATGAGCAGTTCTTC.

Many counts were recorded for this clonotype. This rearrangement joins TRBV7-2 to TRBJ2-3; D gene ambiguous. CDR1 is SGHTA, CDR2 FQGNSA, per germline. The CDR3 covers 16 residues. Trimming took 2 bases from V and 4 from J, leaving 16 bases between them. The chain's CDR3 is CASSLWAFGRADTQYF. The CDR3 DNA reads TGTGCCAGCAGCTTATGGGCATTCGGTCGGGCAGATACGCAGTATTTT.

In this sample, this clonotype turned up many times. The chain is built from TRBV5-4 and TRBJ2-5; the match to TRBD2 covers 9 bases. The germline V gene encodes CDR1 SGHNT and CDR2 YYREEE (reference sequence). The CDR3 has 16 residues. Unmatched junction bases numbered 11, after V lost 5 bases and J lost 3 bases. CDR3 sequence reads: CASRHTSGPPEETQYF. The CDR3 DNA reads TGTGCCAGCAGGCATACTAGCGGGCCTCCCGAAGAGACCCAGTACTTC.

Many counts were recorded for this clonotype. This sequence joins TRBV3-1 and TRBJ2-7, with D tentatively TRBD2 (6 bases). This CDR3 spans 13 amino acids. Germline lookup yields CDR1 LGHDT and CDR2 YNNKEL (reference sequence). Trimming took off 1 base at V and 6 bases at J, with 10 bases between the two ends. The chain's CDR3 is CASSQVSGVEQYF. The CDR3 coding sequence is TGTGCCAGCAGCCAAGTATCGGGGGTCGAGCAGTACTTC.

This clonotype was counted at least ten times. As DNA, the CDR3 is TGTGCCAGCAGTTTATTCTCAAACTACGAGCAGTACTTC. Translated: CASSLFSNYEQYF. The rearrangement links TRBV28 to TRBJ2-7, with D unresolved. Germline CDR1 is MDHEN and CDR2 is SYDVKM. The germline V and J ends were trimmed by 1 base and 3 bases, with 7 bases remaining between them. CDR3 length: 13 amino acids.

This clonotype was counted at least ten times. The gene calls are TRBV11-2 and TRBJ2-1; 7 nucleotides agree with TRBD2. Germline CDR1 reads SGHAT; CDR2 reads FQNNGV. V lost 1 base to trimming and J lost 9 bases; unmatched junction nucleotides: 6. The CDR3 is made up of 14 amino acids. The CDR3 nucleotides are TGTGCCAGCAGCTTAGTTTCTAGCGGATTTGAGCAGTTCTTC. This sequence encodes CASSLVSSGFEQFF.

The rearrangement joins TRBV6-1 to TRBJ2-1; no firm D call. CDR3 length: 12 residues. Trimming pared 6 bases from V and 12 bases from J, leaving 15 bases between. The germline CDR1 and CDR2 sequences are MNHNS and SASEGT. CDR3 sequence (DNA): TGTGCCAGCAGCCCCACAGTAAACCGGCAGTTCTTC. It yields the protein CASSPTVNRQFF.

This clonotype has only a few counts. The gene calls are TRBV10-3 and TRBJ2-7; D is unclear. The V end lost 0 bases, the J end lost 1 base, and 10 bases lay between the germline ends. This CDR3 is built from 15 residues. The germline CDR1 and CDR2 sequences are ENHRY and SYGVKD. Here the CDR3 DNA reads TGTGCCATCAGTGAGTCCAAAAGCAGATCCTACGAGCAGTACTTC. As protein: CAISESKSRSYEQYF.

This clonotype was seen many times. The chain carries TRBV10-3 and TRBJ2-3; D ambiguous. Germline V gene lookup returns CDR1 ENHRY and CDR2 SYGVKD. The V end lost 2 bases, the J end lost 2 bases, and 5 bases lay between the germline ends. The length of the CDR3 is 13 residues. CDR3 DNA sequence: TGTGCCATCAGTGAGGACAACACAGATACGCAGTATTTT. Translated: CAISEDNTDTQYF.

The chain couples TRBV4-1 to TRBJ1-2; 11 nucleotides align to TRBD1. This CDR3 has 16 amino acids. Looked up from germline, CDR1 is MGHRA and CDR2 is YSYEKL. With 4 bases clipped from V and 4 bases from J, the junction kept 8 bases outside the gene matches. The CDR3 loop is CASSPGTGGEGYGYTF. CDR3 nucleotides: TGCGCCAGCAGCCCCGGGACAGGGGGAGAGGGCTATGGCTACACCTTC.

Details on this clonotype: A much larger clone differs from this one at a single base, so this may be a read error. This rearrangement joins TRBV28 to TRBJ2-7; D might be TRBD1 or TRBD2, each matching 6 bases. V lost 1 base and J lost 4, with 20 bases in between. CDR3 length equals 17 residues. The germline gives CDR1 MDHEN, CDR2 SYDVKM. Here the CDR3 DNA reads TGTGCCAGCAGTTTATTGGTGGGGGCTAGCGAGAGATACGAGCAGTACTTC. Translation gives CASSLLVGASERYEQYF.

This clonotype has a count of ten or more. The chain employs TRBV6-1 and TRBJ2-7, with D perhaps being TRBD1 or TRBD2 (5 bases each). The CDR3 contains 15 residues. CDR1 and CDR2 (germline): MNHNS, SASEGT. V was clipped by 5 bases and J by 2 bases, with 16 bases between them. CDR3 bases: TGTGCCAGCAGTACTACCCGGGACCCCACCTACGAGCAGTACTTC. Encoded protein: CASSTTRDPTYEQYF.

This clonotype was picked up a small number of times. This may be a read error: a much more frequent sequence differs by one nucleotide. The rearrangement uses TRBV7-6 and TRBJ2-1; D remains unclear. Germline loops: CDR1 SGHVS, CDR2 FNYEAQ. The CDR3 contains 11 residues. The CDR3: CASSLSGEQLF. The CDR3 region has the DNA TGTGCCAGCAGCTTGAGTGGTGAGCAGCTCTTC.

V is TRBV19 and J is TRBJ2-2; 12 positions agree with TRBD1. CDR3 length equals 16 residues. Germline V CDR1 and CDR2: LNHDA, SQIVND (reference sequence). The trim removed 4 bases at V and 5 bases at J, leaving 5 bases unmatched. The CDR3 coding sequence is TGTGCCAGTAGTACCGGGACAGGGGGCACAACCGGGGAGCTGTTTTTT. Protein: CASSTGTGGTTGELFF.

The V and J genes are TRBV25-1 and TRBJ1-2; the match to TRBD1 covers 9 bases. Losses at the gene ends were 4 bases for V and 3 bases for J; bases not matched to a gene: 9. The CDR3 runs to 16 residues. Germline CDR1 and CDR2: MGHDK and SYGVNS. In DNA form, the CDR3 reads TGTGCCAGCAGTGCACCGGGACAGGGCGCCTACTATGGCTACACCTTC. Encoded protein: CASSAPGQGAYYGYTF.

There are many counts of this clonotype. The CDR3 coding sequence is TGTGCCAGTAGTATCGGGGGGTCTGAAGCTTTCTTT. As protein: CASSIGGSEAFF. This chain connects TRBV19 to TRBJ1-1, with a tentative D call TRBD1 (5 bases). Looked up from germline, CDR1 is LNHDA and CDR2 is SQIVND (reference sequence). The CDR3 is 12 residues long. The V gene lost 3 bases and the J gene lost 6 bases, with 8 bases spanning the gap. The full variable domain, rest sourced from reference TRBV19 and TRBJ1-1, is DGGITQSPKYLFRKEGQNVTLSCEQNLNHDAMYWYRQDPGQGLRLIYYSQIVNDFQKGDIAEGYSVSREKKESFPLTVTSAQKNPTAFYLCASSIGGSEAFFGQGTRLTVV.

This clonotype was found many times. The chain employs TRBV6-2 or TRBV6-3 and TRBJ2-7, with D hard to call. This CDR3 is built from 14 residues. Trimming left V 6 bases short and J 1 base short, with 13 bases between. Germline V gene data show CDR1 as MNHEY and CDR2 as SVGEGT. CDR3 in DNA: TGTGCCAGCAGAATGACATTCTCTTCCTACGAGCAGTACTTC. Protein sequence: CASRMTFSSYEQYF.

There are a few counts of this clonotype. The genes are TRBV4-2 and TRBJ1-2; tentatively, D is TRBD1 (6 bases). This CDR3 spans 13 amino acids. The V and J ends lost 4 bases and 4 bases respectively, with 10 bases between them. The germline gives CDR1 LGHNA, CDR2 YNFKEQ. The CDR3 region is CASSPQGSYGYTF. DNA for the CDR3: TGTGCCAGCAGCCCCCAGGGGTCCTATGGCTACACCTTC.